The 24 T cell receptor beta chains presented below share a single source sample, sequenced in a study of molecular identifiers for immune sequencing clone quantification. MiXCR, applied by TCRdb to the PCR reads, yields one record per CDR3 protein. Of around 70,000 distinct CDR3 sequences in the sample, about 18% were seen once. The sequenced material came from naive CD8+ T cells from blood, with Jurkat cell RNA spiked in. The subset was: FACS-sorted CD8+CD4-CCR7+CD45RA+ naive T cells. Every receptor here comes from a human donor in good health. Some libraries in this study had Jurkat cell RNA spiked in.

Many counts were recorded for this clonotype. J is TRBJ2-2 and V is TRBV28, with a weak D call TRBD1 (5 bases). CDR3 length: 16 amino acids. Germline assignment: CDR1 MDHEN and CDR2 SYDVKM. V gave up 10 bases and J gave up 4 bases, with 22 bases separating them. CDR3 residues: CATNAGISDGTGELFF. As DNA, the CDR3 is TGTGCCACGAACGCAGGGATTTCGGACGGCACCGGGGAGCTGTTTTTT.

The CDR3 DNA reads as TGTGCCAGCAGCCCGGAGGGACTAGCAGACTACGAGCAGTACTTC. Protein product: CASSPEGLADYEQYF. The chain uses TRBV5-4 and TRBJ2-7; 9 positions match TRBD2. V was clipped by 4 bases and J by 3 bases; unmatched bases: 8. The length of the CDR3 is 15 residues. CDR1 and CDR2 (germline): SGHNT, YYREEE (reference sequence).

The sample holds many counts of this clonotype. The chain carries TRBV11-2 and TRBJ2-1; 7 bases map to TRBD2. Germline assignment: CDR1 SGHAT and CDR2 FQNNGV. Unmatched junction bases numbered 14, after V lost 4 bases and J lost 8 bases. The CDR3 totals 16 residues. In nucleotides, the CDR3 is TGTGCCAGCAGCTCTCGACTTGGCGGGAGCGTAGATGAGCAGTTCTTC. It is translated as CASSSRLGGSVDEQFF. The variable domain in full, completed from reference TRBV11-2 and TRBJ2-1, reads EAGVAQSPRYKIIEKRQSVAFWCNPISGHATLYWYQQILGQGPKLLIQFQNNGVVDDSQLPKDRFSAERLKGVDSTLKIQPAKLEDSAVYLCASSSRLGGSVDEQFFGPGTRLTVL.

This clonotype appeared many times. This chain connects TRBV4-2 to TRBJ2-7; maybe TRBD1 (6 bases). The CDR3 contains 15 residues. V lost 0 bases, J lost 4 bases, and 13 bases lay in between. Germline CDR1 is LGHNA and CDR2 is YNFKEQ. CDR3: CASSQEGQPIYEQYF. CDR3 nucleotide sequence: TGTGCCAGCAGCCAAGAGGGACAACCCATATACGAGCAGTACTTC.

There are many counts of this clonotype. The chain employs TRBV29-1 and TRBJ2-3; no clear D gene. This CDR3 is 12 amino acids long. V was cut by 0 bases and J by 4 bases, with 5 bases left in between. Germline CDR1 and CDR2: SQVTM and ANQGSEA. The CDR3 sequence: CSVEDGPDTQYF. For the CDR3, the DNA is TGCAGCGTTGAAGACGGCCCAGATACGCAGTATTTT.

This clonotype was observed many times. The CDR3 coding sequence is TGTGCCACCAGCAGACCGGACAGGGGTAATGAAAAACTGTTTTTT. Residues: CATSRPDRGNEKLFF. This chain links TRBV15 with TRBJ1-4, with TRBD1 identical over 9 bases. CDR1 is LNHNV and CDR2 is YYDKDF in the germline V gene (reference sequence). The J segment lost 4 bases and the V segment lost 2 bases, leaving 2 bases of the junction unmatched. The CDR3 sequence is 15 residues long. The full variable domain, completed using reference TRBV15 and TRBJ1-4, is DAMVIQNPRYQVTQFGKPVTLSCSQTLNHNVMYWYQQKSSQAPKLLFHYYDKDFNNEADTPDNFQSRRPNTSFCFLDIRSPGLGDTAMYLCATSRPDRGNEKLFFGSGTQLSVL.

This clonotype was detected many times. This chain joins TRBV30 and TRBJ2-7; the D is unclear. V was trimmed by 3 bases and J by 0 bases, leaving 6 bases between them. The CDR3 is 12 amino acids. Germline loops: CDR1 GTSNPN, CDR2 SVGIG (reference sequence). CDR3 region: CAWSSDSYEQYF. The CDR3 bases are TGTGCCTGGAGCTCGGACTCCTACGAGCAGTACTTC.

This clonotype has at least ten counts. V usage is TRBV7-2 and J usage is TRBJ2-3; 11 bases are shared with TRBD2. V shed 3 bases and J 6 bases; nucleotides not matched to a gene: 14. This CDR3 is built from 18 residues. CDR1 is SGHTA and CDR2 is FQGNSA in the germline V gene. CDR3 sequence reads: CASSFLTSGNQMGDTQYF. The CDR3 nucleotides read TGTGCCAGCAGCTTCTTGACTAGCGGGAACCAAATGGGGGATACGCAGTATTTT.

This clonotype was counted at least ten times. This chain links TRBV19 with TRBJ2-3, with 10 positions matching TRBD1. This CDR3 contains 16 residues. Germline trimming cut 5 bases from V and 6 bases from J; bases unmatched to any gene: 11. Germline V CDR1 and CDR2: LNHDA, SQIVND (reference sequence). The CDR3 here is CASSPLLRDRGDTQYF. The CDR3 bases are TGTGCCAGTAGTCCCCTCCTCCGGGACAGGGGTGATACGCAGTATTTT.

This clonotype was seen only a few times. This may arise from a read error, as a much more abundant clone is one base away. This chain links TRBV2 with TRBJ2-3; 7 bases match TRBD2. The germline gives CDR1 SNHLY, CDR2 FYNNEI. The CDR3 covers 13 residues. Germline trimming cut 9 bases from V and 5 bases from J; bases unmatched to any gene: 8. This CDR3 is CARSDVAGDTQYF. In DNA form, the CDR3 reads TGTGCCAGGAGCGATGTAGCGGGAGATACGCAGTATTTT.

This clonotype occurred many times. The chain employs TRBV28 and TRBJ1-5, with TRBD1 identical over 10 bases. The V segment lost 5 bases and the J segment 4 bases; nucleotides outside the gene matches: 5. The length of the CDR3 is 15 residues. From germline, CDR1 is MDHEN and CDR2 SYDVKM. This CDR3 reads CASSSGTGDNQPQHF. CDR3 DNA: TGTGCCAGCAGTAGCGGGACAGGGGATAATCAGCCCCAGCATTTT.

The table lists this clonotype with many counts. V and J are TRBV4-1 and TRBJ2-2; D may match TRBD1 or TRBD2 (5 bases each). The CDR3 sequence is 18 residues long. With 1 base removed from V and 0 bases from J, the gap between germline ends came to 15 bases. Looked up from germline, CDR1 is MGHRA and CDR2 is YSYEKL. The CDR3 region has the DNA TGCGCCAGCAGCCAAGGCGTACCGGGACCCCCGAACACCGGGGAGCTGTTTTTT. Translated: CASSQGVPGPPNTGELFF.

This clonotype was seen at least ten times. The rearrangement uses TRBV24-1 and TRBJ2-2; 7 bases are shared with TRBD2. This CDR3 contains 16 residues. Germline assignment: CDR1 KGHDR and CDR2 SFDVKD. Losses at the gene ends were 2 bases for V and 0 bases for J; bases not matched to a gene: 2. CDR3 region: CATSDYGGSNTGELFF. The CDR3 DNA follows: TGTGCCACCAGTGATTACGGGGGGTCGAACACCGGGGAGCTGTTTTTT.

In its sample, this clonotype was seen many times. The chain joins TRBV3-1 to TRBJ2-3, with D unresolved. Germline-derived CDR1 and CDR2 are LGHDT and YNNKEL (reference sequence). Deletions cut 0 bases from V and 2 bases from J, with 9 bases between. This CDR3 spans 15 amino acids. This CDR3 is CASSQDLSPTDTQYF. CDR3 DNA sequence: TGTGCCAGCAGCCAAGATCTCTCTCCCACAGATACGCAGTATTTT.

This clonotype has at least ten counts. The chain couples TRBV20-1 to TRBJ2-7, with TRBD2 matching 8 bases. J gave up 2 bases and V 5 bases, and 2 bases lay outside the gene matches. CDR3 size: 12 residues. Per germline, CDR1 DFQATT and CDR2 SNEGSKA (reference sequence). The CDR3 spells CSARGGTYEQYF. The CDR3 DNA is TGCAGTGCTCGGGGGGGAACCTACGAGCAGTACTTC.

There are many counts of this clonotype. V gene TRBV7-8 combines with J gene TRBJ2-1; maybe TRBD1 (5 bases). The ends were cut back, 1 base at V and 3 bases at J, with 13 bases in the middle. CDR1 SGHVS and CDR2 FQNEAQ come from the germline V gene. CDR3 length: 16 residues. Written as DNA, the CDR3 is TGTGCCAGCAGCTTAGAAGGGGTAGAGGTCTACAATGAGCAGTTCTTC. Translating it yields CASSLEGVEVYNEQFF.

The chain carries TRBV24-1 and TRBJ2-3; D remains ambiguous. V shed 5 bases and J shed 4 bases, with 9 bases lying between them. This CDR3 has 13 residues. The germline CDR1 and CDR2 sequences are KGHDR and SFDVKD. The CDR3 loop is CATSGHPADTQYF. In nucleotides, the CDR3 is TGTGCCACCAGTGGCCACCCTGCAGATACGCAGTATTTT.

This clonotype was recorded many times. The gene calls are TRBV9 and TRBJ2-2; D unresolved. Trimming took 1 base from V and 4 from J, leaving 17 bases between them. The CDR3 has 17 residues. The V gene's germline CDR1 is SGDLS and CDR2 YYNGEE. CDR3 DNA: TGTGCCAGCAGCGTAAAGACGGCGGATCCTGGCACCGGGGAGCTGTTTTTT. Amino acid sequence: CASSVKTADPGTGELFF.

This clonotype was seen ten or more times. The chain couples TRBV7-6 to TRBJ2-3; 7 bases match TRBD2. With V trimmed by 2 bases and J by 5 bases, 4 bases remained unmatched. Germline values: CDR1 SGHVS, CDR2 FNYEAQ. This CDR3 is 14 amino acids long. DNA for the CDR3: TGTGCCAGCAGCTTACTCCCTAGCGGAGATACGCAGTATTTT. This sequence encodes CASSLLPSGDTQYF.

This clonotype was counted only a few times. Since a much larger clone is just one base distant, this may be a read error. CDR3 in DNA: TGTGCCAGCAGCAACGGTCCGGGGGGCGGGAGCACTGAAGCTTTCTTT. It is translated as CASSNGPGGGSTEAFF. V gene TRBV7-6 combines with J gene TRBJ1-1; TRBD1 might be the D (6 bases). CDR1 is SGHVS and CDR2 is FNYEAQ in the germline V gene. There are 16 residues in the CDR3. V was clipped by 5 bases and J by 4 bases, with 20 bases between them.

The sample holds many counts of this clonotype. The chain recombines TRBV28 with TRBJ2-7; a possible D gene is TRBD2 (6 bases). Trimming left V 5 bases short and J 4 bases short, with 15 bases between. In germline, CDR1 is MDHEN, CDR2 SYDVKM. CDR3 length equals 14 residues. The CDR3 loop reads CASSPAERVYEQYF. In nucleotides, the CDR3 is TGTGCCAGCAGTCCCGCAGAGCGGGTTTACGAGCAGTACTTC.

As regards this clonotype: A read error is possible here, since a much larger clone lies one base away. The rearrangement joins TRBV11-3 to TRBJ1-1, with D uncertain. This CDR3 contains 14 residues. Germline CDR1 is SGHNT and CDR2 is YENEEA. CDR3: CASSFMGLSTEALF. CDR3 bases: TGTGCCAGCAGCTTTATGGGGTTGAGCACTGAAGCTCTCTTT.

The table lists this clonotype with many counts. The chain combines TRBV28 with TRBJ1-5; D uncertain. Germline V gene sequence: CDR1 MDHEN, CDR2 SYDVKM. Trimming removed 6 bases from V and 4 bases from J, with 16 bases in between. This CDR3 has 15 amino acids. CDR3 nucleotide sequence: TGTGCCAGCAGCTCCACCGGGATCAGTAATCAGCCCCAGCATTTT. Encoded protein: CASSSTGISNQPQHF.

Comments on this clonotype: A junction end diverges from the germline sequence, so it may reflect a read error. The J gene is TRBJ2-3, the V gene TRBV7-6; D is unresolved. Germline V lookup: CDR1 SGHVS, CDR2 FNYEAQ. CDR3 length: 13 residues. The CDR3 DNA follows: TGTGCCAGCAGCTTAGAAGGCACAGATACGCAGTATTTC. Its protein product is CASSLEGTDTQYF.